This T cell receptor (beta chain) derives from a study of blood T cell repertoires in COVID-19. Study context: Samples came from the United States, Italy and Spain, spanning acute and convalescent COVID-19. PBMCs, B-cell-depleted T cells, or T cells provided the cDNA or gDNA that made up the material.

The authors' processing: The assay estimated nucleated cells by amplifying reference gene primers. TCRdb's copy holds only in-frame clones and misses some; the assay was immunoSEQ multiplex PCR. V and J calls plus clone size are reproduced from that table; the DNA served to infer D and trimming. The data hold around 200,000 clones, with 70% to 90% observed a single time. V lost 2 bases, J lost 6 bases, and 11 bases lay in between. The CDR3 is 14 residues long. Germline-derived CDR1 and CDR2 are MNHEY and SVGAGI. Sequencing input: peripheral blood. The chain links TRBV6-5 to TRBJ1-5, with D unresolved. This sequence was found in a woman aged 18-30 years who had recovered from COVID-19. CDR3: CASSYAGSGQPQHF. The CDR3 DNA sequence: TGTGCCAGCAGTTACGCGGGTTCCGGTCAGCCCCAGCATTTT.